This T cell receptor (beta chain) emerged from a study of T-cell memory formation after mild COVID-19. This clonotype was seen ten or more times. TCRdb called the 5' RACE reads again in MiXCR, with one record for every CDR3 protein. The table has roughly 400,000 distinct CDR3 sequences, 15% to 20% seen once. CDR3 size: 15 residues. Germline V gene lookup returns CDR1 LGHDT and CDR2 YNNKEL (reference sequence). The V gene end was trimmed by 5 bases and the J gene end by 5 bases; junction bases not matched to a gene: 10. What was sequenced was PBMCs or a T cell subset sorted from them (not recorded which). This TCR was recovered from a man between 18 and 35 years old who had mild COVID-19 (a few samples of this study predate the infection). Cell type and time point are not known. The chain combines TRBV3-1 with TRBJ2-5, with 8 positions matching TRBD2. Here the CDR3 reads CASSASGLAGETQYF. In DNA, the CDR3 is TGTGCCAGCAGCGCGTCCGGACTAGCCGGGGAGACCCAGTACTTC.